These 27 T cell receptor beta chains originate from one sample sequenced in a study of blood T cell repertoires in COVID-19. Using immunoSEQ multiplex PCR, the repertoire was profiled, and TCRdb retains in-frame clones only, with some absent. Of about 170,000 clones in the sample, less than 90% were seen once. The sample was peripheral blood. All receptors derive from a woman in her 70s with COVID-19, enrolled during active disease.

The chain carries TRBV5-1 and TRBJ1-3; 7 bases agree with TRBD1. The junction had 7 bases not matched to a gene; V was cut back by 1 base and J by 9 bases. CDR3 length: 14 residues. Germline V gene sequence: CDR1 SGHRS, CDR2 YFSETQ. The CDR3 protein is CASSLSGGDSTIYF. CDR3 sequence (DNA): TGCGCCAGCAGCTTGTCAGGAGGGGACAGCACCATATATTTT.

V gene TRBV27 combines with J gene TRBJ2-1; TRBD2 might be the D (7 bases). CDR3 length: 16 amino acids. The V and J ends lost 6 bases and 0 bases respectively, with 15 bases between them. In germline, CDR1 is MNHEY, CDR2 SMNVEV (reference sequence). The CDR3 DNA reads as TGTGCCAGCAGGGGGGCGACTAGCCTCTCCTACAATGAGCAGTTCTTC. This translates into CASRGATSLSYNEQFF.

In its sample, this clone was seen a few times. The rearrangement uses TRBV28 and TRBJ1-6; D gene unclear. The length of the CDR3 is 13 residues. CDR1 is MDHEN, CDR2 SYDVKM, per germline. V lost 1 base to trimming and J lost 8 bases, with 6 bases between them. CDR3 coding DNA: TGTGCCAGCAGTTTATCAGGCGATTCACCCCTCCACTTT. It yields the protein CASSLSGDSPLHF.

V and J are TRBV28 and TRBJ1-1, with a tentative D call TRBD1 (5 bases). CDR1 MDHEN and CDR2 SYDVKM come from the germline V gene. The V gene lost 7 bases and the J gene lost 0 bases, with 12 bases spanning the gap. The CDR3 covers 14 residues. As DNA, the CDR3 is TGTGCCAGCACACAGGAACACTTGAACACTGAAGCTTTCTTT. It encodes CASTQEHLNTEAFF.

The CDR3 sequence is CAISLREQGNTGELFF. For the CDR3, the DNA is TGTGCCATCAGTCTCCGGGAACAAGGCAACACCGGGGAGCTGTTTTTT. The chain recombines TRBV10-3 with TRBJ2-2, with D possibly matching TRBD2 (5 bases). Germline values: CDR1 ENHRY, CDR2 SYGVKD. CDR3 length equals 16 residues. V was trimmed by 5 bases and J by 2 bases, leaving 15 bases between them.

The chain recombines TRBV28 with TRBJ2-1; tentatively, D is TRBD2 (5 bases). Trimming pared 5 bases from V and 7 bases from J, leaving 12 bases between. The CDR3 is 13 amino acids. Germline CDR1 and CDR2: MDHEN and SYDVKM. The CDR3 loop is CASSRAGGNEQFF. As DNA, the CDR3 is TGTGCCAGCAGTAGGGCGGGTGGGAATGAGCAGTTCTTC.

The genes are TRBV7-8 and TRBJ2-1, with 8 bases aligning to TRBD2. CDR1 is SGHVS, CDR2 FQNEAQ, per germline. The CDR3 contains 17 residues. V lost 1 base, J lost 3 bases, and 8 bases stayed unmatched. CDR3: CASSLGSGRGVYNEQFF. For the CDR3, the DNA is TGTGCCAGCAGCTTAGGGAGCGGGAGAGGGGTCTACAATGAGCAGTTCTTC. Based on the CDR3 plus reference TRBV7-8 and TRBJ2-1, the full variable domain is GAGVSQSPRYKVAKRGQDVALRCDPISGHVSLFWYQQALGQGPEFLTYFQNEAQLDKSGLPSDRFFAERPEGSVSTLKIQRTQQEDSAVYLCASSLGSGRGVYNEQFFGPGTRLTVL.

The chain joins TRBV18 to TRBJ1-5, with 10 positions matching TRBD1. Germline V lookup: CDR1 KGHSH, CDR2 LQKENI. The CDR3 has 15 residues. The V gene end was trimmed by 3 bases and the J gene end by 4 bases; junction bases not matched to a gene: 3. This chain's CDR3 is CASSPRTGGNQPQHF. The CDR3 DNA sequence: TGTGCCAGCTCACCGCGGACAGGGGGAAATCAGCCCCAGCATTTT.

The chain is built from TRBV30 and TRBJ1-5; TRBD1 matches at 8 bases. With 1 base clipped from V and 5 bases from J, the junction kept 4 bases outside the gene matches. There are 14 residues in the CDR3. Germline values: CDR1 GTSNPN, CDR2 SVGIG (reference sequence). The CDR3 spells CAWSAQGADQPQHF. The CDR3 region has the DNA TGTGCCTGGAGTGCGCAGGGGGCGGATCAGCCCCAGCATTTT.

The gene calls are TRBV6-6 and TRBJ2-5; TRBD1 is a possible D gene (5 bases). Trimming stripped 4 bases from V and 4 bases from J, with 16 bases between. The CDR3 consists of 15 residues. Per the germline V gene, CDR1 is MNHNY and CDR2 is SVGAGI (reference sequence). The CDR3 reads CASSFNPARVETQYF. The CDR3 DNA reads as TGTGCCAGCAGTTTCAATCCCGCCAGGGTAGAGACCCAGTACTTC.

This chain joins TRBV3-1 (or the pseudogene TRBV3-2) and TRBJ1-2; no reliable D call. The CDR3 has 13 amino acids. Germline CDR1 LGHDT, CDR2 YNNKEL (reference sequence). V was trimmed by 4 bases and J by 8 bases, leaving 14 bases between them. The CDR3 nucleotides are TGTGCCAGCAGCCCAAGCATCCGCGGGGGCTACACCTTC. This codes for CASSPSIRGGYTF.

The chain couples TRBV20-1 to TRBJ1-2; 7 positions match TRBD1. The CDR3 contains 14 residues. CDR1 and CDR2 from the germline V gene are DFQATT and SNEGSKA (reference sequence). The junction had 10 bases not matched to a gene; V was cut back by 3 bases and J by 6 bases. The CDR3 coding sequence is TGCAGTGCTAGTAGGGGACAGATTTTTAATGGCTACACCTTC. Its translation: CSASRGQIFNGYTF.

The chain couples TRBV27 to TRBJ2-1; D might be TRBD2 (5 bases). The CDR3 contains 15 residues. V was pared by 6 bases and J by 0 bases, with 12 bases between. Germline CDR1 is MNHEY and CDR2 is SMNVEV (reference sequence). The CDR3 sequence is CASRLSVFSYNEQFF. CDR3 sequence (DNA): TGTGCCAGCAGGCTTAGCGTCTTCTCCTACAATGAGCAGTTCTTC.

The genes are TRBV19 and TRBJ2-1; 10 positions agree with TRBD2. The germline gives CDR1 LNHDA, CDR2 SQIVND (reference sequence). Germline trimming cut 3 bases from V and 4 bases from J; bases unmatched to any gene: 6. The CDR3 extends over 16 amino acids. CDR3 residues: CASSINIAGGYNEQFF. In DNA, the CDR3 is TGTGCCAGTAGTATCAATATAGCGGGGGGATACAATGAGCAGTTCTTC.

This chain joins TRBV7-9 and TRBJ1-1; the match to TRBD1 covers 10 bases. The CDR3 is 11 residues long. Germline lookup yields CDR1 SEHNR and CDR2 FQNEAQ (reference sequence). V trimming: 5 bases; J trimming: 11 bases; junction bases outside the gene matches: 2. CDR3 sequence: CASSLGQGAFF. CDR3 nucleotides: TGTGCCAGCAGCCTGGGACAGGGGGCTTTCTTT.

This chain connects TRBV27 to TRBJ2-5, with TRBD1 matching 7 bases. CDR1 is MNHEY and CDR2 is SMNVEV in the germline V gene (reference sequence). The junction had 8 bases not matched to a gene; V was cut back by 5 bases and J by 5 bases. This CDR3 contains 14 residues. The CDR3 spells CASSLQGTRETQYF. CDR3 DNA: TGTGCCAGCAGTCTACAGGGGACGCGTGAGACCCAGTACTTC.

The rearrangement links TRBV7-2 to TRBJ1-3; D is unclear. The CDR3 is made up of 17 amino acids. V shed 2 bases and J shed 7 bases, with 21 bases lying between them. CDR1 SGHTA and CDR2 FQGNSA come from the germline V gene. CDR3: CASSLRPWPFFRNTIYF. The DNA for the CDR3 is TGTGCCAGCAGCTTAAGGCCTTGGCCGTTTTTCAGGAACACCATATATTTT.

The chain recombines TRBV7-9 with TRBJ2-7; 7 nucleotides agree with TRBD2. The CDR3 is 11 amino acids. V lost 5 bases and J lost 6; bases outside the gene matches: 1. Germline lookup yields CDR1 SEHNR and CDR2 FQNEAQ (reference sequence). The CDR3 DNA reads TGTGCCAGCAGCCCGGGGGGCGAGCAGTACTTC. Its translation is CASSPGGEQYF.

The rearrangement uses TRBV6-5 and TRBJ2-2, with D maybe TRBD2 (7 bases). The V end was cut by 6 bases, the J end by 4 bases, with 15 bases between. This CDR3 is 15 amino acids long. Germline V lookup: CDR1 MNHEY, CDR2 SVGAGI. CDR3 in DNA: TGTGCCAGCAGGTCGGGGGGCGCAAGCACCGGGGAGCTGTTTTTT. It encodes CASRSGGASTGELFF.

V is TRBV5-4 and J is TRBJ2-2; 11 nucleotides match TRBD2. V shed 0 bases and J 4 bases; nucleotides not matched to a gene: 11. Germline-derived CDR1 and CDR2 are SGHNT and YYREEE (reference sequence). This CDR3 has 19 amino acids. The CDR3 sequence: CASSLDGGIAGGRTGELFF. CDR3 in DNA: TGTGCCAGCAGCTTGGATGGGGGGATAGCGGGAGGGCGCACCGGGGAGCTGTTTTTT.

The chain has TRBV7-9 and TRBJ2-5; the D gene is possibly TRBD2 (5 bases). There are 15 residues in the CDR3. Germline lookup yields CDR1 SEHNR and CDR2 FQNEAQ (reference sequence). V dropped 1 base and J dropped 9 bases, with 18 bases sitting between them. CDR3 nucleotide sequence: TGTGCCAGCAGCTTAGACCAGGTCGGACTGTCGGCCCAGTACTTC. Its protein product is CASSLDQVGLSAQYF.

CDR3 in DNA: TGCGCCAGCAGCTTGAATGTGGCGGCGGACGGGGAGCTGTTTTTT. Its translation is CASSLNVAADGELFF. V and J are TRBV5-1 and TRBJ2-2; D uncertain. The CDR3 runs 15 residues. The V end lost 1 base, the J end lost 7 bases, and 14 bases lay between the germline ends. Germline lookup yields CDR1 SGHRS and CDR2 YFSETQ.

This clone was observed once. The chain has TRBV6-6 and TRBJ2-3; D is perhaps TRBD1 (6 bases). The germline V gene has CDR1 MNHNY and CDR2 SVGAGI (reference sequence). Trimming cost V 6 bases and J 2 bases, with 15 bases left between them. This CDR3 comprises 15 residues. For the CDR3, the DNA is TGTGCCAGCAGCGCCCAAAACAGGGCCACAGATACGCAGTATTTT. This encodes CASSAQNRATDTQYF.

The table lists this clone with a few counts. The V gene is TRBV6-2 or TRBV6-3, the J gene TRBJ1-4; D remains unclear. CDR3 length: 12 residues. V dropped 4 bases and J dropped 5 bases, with 5 bases sitting between them. CDR1 is MNHEY, CDR2 SVGEGT, per germline. CDR3 nucleotide sequence: TGTGCCAGCAGTTTCGTGAATGAAAAACTGTTTTTT. This gives the protein CASSFVNEKLFF.

The chain employs TRBV19 and TRBJ1-6, with TRBD1 matching over 9 bases. This CDR3 region has 18 residues. Germline V gene sequence: CDR1 LNHDA, CDR2 SQIVND (reference sequence). Losses at the gene ends were 3 bases for V and 10 bases for J; bases not matched to a gene: 16. The CDR3 DNA follows: TGTGCCAGTAGTATCGCGACAGGGGGTTACCCCTTTAACTCACCCCTCCACTTT. This translates into CASSIATGGYPFNSPLHF.

This chain links TRBV16 with TRBJ2-4, with D tentatively TRBD1 (5 bases). Trimming took off 0 bases at V and 6 bases at J, with 12 bases between the two ends. The CDR3 contains 15 residues. Germline V lookup: CDR1 KGHSY, CDR2 FQNENV. The CDR3 nucleotides read TGTGCCAGCAGCCAATCGCAGGGTACGAGAAACATTCAGTACTTC. Encoded protein: CASSQSQGTRNIQYF.

The V call is TRBV18, the J call TRBJ1-1, with 8 bases matching TRBD1. V trimming: 6 bases; J trimming: 6 bases; junction bases outside the gene matches: 9. The CDR3 contains 14 residues. Germline CDR1 KGHSH, CDR2 LQKENI. The CDR3: CASSQTDREAEAFF. CDR3 DNA: TGTGCCAGCTCGCAAACGGACAGGGAAGCTGAAGCTTTCTTT.